This entry is about one T cell receptor (beta chain). This clonotype was seen more than once but under ten times. No antigen is known for it. No base quality values were provided; no much bigger clone lies one nucleotide off. Here V drops 3 bases and J drops 3 bases, and the junction holds 11 bases not matched to any gene. Taken from cysteine to phenylalanine, the CDR3 has 17 residues. Only CDR3 DNA is held: 51 bases, read in frame from base 1. Looking up the germline V gene yields CDR1 SGHAT and CDR2 FQNNGV. TCR beta repertoires were profiled from peripheral blood of roughly 13 young patients with multiple sclerosis to demonstrate the VDJtools post-analysis software. The multiple sclerosis patients were children and adolescents between roughly 6 and 16 years of age. These data belong to a study of post-analysis software for immune sequencing data (dated by TCRdb to about 2015). About the study as a whole: Disease courses on record covered relapsing-remitting, secondary progressive and progressive-relapsing multiple sclerosis, though some patients had no subtype annotation. The patient repertoires were compared against 11 previously published healthy control repertoires obtained from donors aged roughly 6 to 28 years. A subset of samples was prepared in parallel using single-end sample barcoding, then pooled and co-amplified after Illumina adapter ligation. Overall study results and their limits: Compared with controls, multiple sclerosis patients had significantly lower normalized Chao1 diversity, a finding suggesting substantial peripheral T-cell clonal expansion. The multiple sclerosis patient group was slightly younger than the control group. Roughly 5 TRBV segments, including TRBV5-6, TRBV5-1 and TRBV20-1, were significantly more frequent in patients than controls. Direct clustering with F measure revealed strong co-clustering of samples prepared in the same batch, which led to a batch-effect correction.

The protocol used for the library was PCR. The data were produced on an Illumina HiSeq 2500. To reduce PCR and sequencing biases, unique molecular identifiers were incorporated into the TCR beta cDNA libraries. Per 1 to 10 million input T cells, approximately 500,000 cDNA molecules were obtained, such that each molecule approximated one T cell. The patient libraries were prepared and sequenced with the same protocol used for the earlier healthy control dataset. Within a given batch, samples were prepared together, multiplexed and sequenced on the same HiSeq lane. The source study handled its data this way. Raw barcoded reads were processed with MIGEC, discarding single-read molecular identifier groups before consensus assembly and CDR3 extraction. VDJtools was used for post-analysis of the clonotype tables, and diversity was normalized by down-sampling every dataset to the size of the smallest sample. In repertoire overlap clustering, CDR3 amino acid sequences, but not nucleotide sequences, were matched to correct batch-related cross-sample contamination. TCRdb ran its own pipeline on the public reads, namely fastp trimming at Q25 and MiXCR clone calling, and kept in-frame beta chains. Each entry merges the rows of one CDR3 protein and shows their most common DNA and genes. The V and J calls follow TCRdb's processing rather than the paper's. The sample includes roughly 430,000 distinct CDR3 sequences, with 35% to 45% observed a single time. Of the sample, approximately 7.1% falls within the top ten clones.

The sequencing sample was made of blood. This TCR was recovered from a girl aged 2-10 years with multiple sclerosis. The sequence joins TRBV11-2 to TRBJ2-7; 10 of the junction bases match TRBD1. The CDR3 protein sequence reads: CASSFSPGQGNFYEQYF. The nucleotide sequence reads as follows: TGTGCCAGCAGCTTCTCGCCGGGACAGGGGAATTTCTACGAGCAGTACTTC.